Listed below are T cell receptor beta chains from one sample, sequenced in a study of CD8+CD57+ T cells in acquired aplastic anemia. TCRdb used MiXCR to reprocess the reads, holding one entry per CDR3 protein. Seen here are approximately 160,000 distinct CDR3 sequences, around 47% observed once, and the top ten hold around 3.2%. Sequences were obtained from sorted CD4+, CD8+, or CD8+CD57+ T cells (not recorded which) from PBMCs. These receptors were obtained from a human donor with aplastic anemia. The CDR3 runs from the conserved cysteine through the conserved F or W. The order of the fields is J gene, V gene, clone size, D gene, CDR3 DNA, CDR3 protein. The D gene is left open where the match is weak. Size is stated for part of the rows, as once, few or many counts, or as a class when the clone is expanded.

J gene: TRBJ2-3
V gene: TRBV29-1
clone size: few
D gene: -
CDR3 DNA: TGCAGCGTAGGGGGGGGGGCAAGCATCCGCGCAGATACGCAGTATTTT
CDR3 protein: CSVGGGASIRADTQYF

J gene: TRBJ2-1
V gene: TRBV2
clone size: once
D gene: -
CDR3 DNA: TGTGCCATCTCGATCCTACAGGCCTACAATGAGCAGTTCTTC
CDR3 protein: CAISILQAYNEQFF

J gene: TRBJ1-5
V gene: TRBV2
clone size: -
D gene: TRBD1
CDR3 DNA: TGTGCCAGCAGTATGGACAGGTTAAGCAATCAGCCCCAGCATTTT
CDR3 protein: CASSMDRLSNQPQHF

J gene: TRBJ2-1
V gene: TRBV6-1
clone size: few
D gene: TRBD2
CDR3 DNA: TGTGCCAGCAGTCTACTAGCGGTCCAGAGCTCCTACAATGAGCAGTTCTTC
CDR3 protein: CASSLLAVQSSYNEQFF

J gene: TRBJ1-1
V gene: TRBV29-1
clone size: -
D gene: -
CDR3 DNA: TGCAGCGTTCCGGGGGAAATGAACACTGAAGCTTTCTTT
CDR3 protein: CSVPGEMNTEAFF

J gene: TRBJ2-7
V gene: TRBV4-2
clone size: -
D gene: -
CDR3 DNA: TGTGCCAGCAGCCGCTCCACAGACTCGAGCTCCTACGGGCAGTACTTC
CDR3 protein: CASSRSTDSSSYGQYF

J gene: TRBJ1-1
V gene: TRBV10-3
clone size: -
D gene: -
CDR3 DNA: TGTGCCATCAGTTGGAACCGGGACACGGGCACTGAAGCTTTCTTT
CDR3 protein: CAISWNRDTGTEAFF

J gene: TRBJ2-1
V gene: TRBV20-1
clone size: -
D gene: -
CDR3 DNA: TGCAGTGCTAGCGGAGGGACGGGCTCCTACAATGAGCAGTTCTTC
CDR3 protein: CSASGGTGSYNEQFF

J gene: TRBJ1-1
V gene: TRBV10-2
clone size: few
D gene: -
CDR3 DNA: TGCGCCAGCAGTGATCTCCTTCCCAGGGGATCCACTGAAGCTTTCTTT
CDR3 protein: CASSDLLPRGSTEAFF

J gene: TRBJ1-4
V gene: TRBV2
clone size: -
D gene: -
CDR3 DNA: TGTGCCAGCATAGACGGGAAGGAAGCTAATGAAAAACTGTTTTTT
CDR3 protein: CASIDGKEANEKLFF

J gene: TRBJ1-2
V gene: TRBV2
clone size: many
D gene: TRBD1
CDR3 DNA: TGTGCCAGCAATTCCGGGACAGGTTACTATGGCTACACCTTC
CDR3 protein: CASNSGTGYYGYTF

J gene: TRBJ2-7
V gene: TRBV10-3
clone size: -
D gene: TRBD1
CDR3 DNA: TGTGCCATCAGTCCGGGACAGGGGGTCTACGAGCAGTACTTC
CDR3 protein: CAISPGQGVYEQYF

J gene: TRBJ2-3
V gene: TRBV7-6
clone size: many
D gene: TRBD2
CDR3 DNA: TGTGCCAGCAGCTCTTTAGCGGGAGGACTGGCAGATACGCAGTATTTT
CDR3 protein: CASSSLAGGLADTQYF

J gene: TRBJ2-7
V gene: TRBV9
clone size: -
D gene: -
CDR3 DNA: TGTGCCAGCAGCTTGGTCACCATTAGCACCTACGAGCAGTACTTC
CDR3 protein: CASSLVTISTYEQYF

J gene: TRBJ1-5
V gene: TRBV7-9
clone size: -
D gene: TRBD1
CDR3 DNA: TGTGCCAGCAGCCCAGGGGGGGGACAGCCCCAGCATTTT
CDR3 protein: CASSPGGGQPQHF

J gene: TRBJ1-2
V gene: TRBV20-1
clone size: -
D gene: TRBD1
CDR3 DNA: TGCAGCCCGGGACAGGGGGACTATGGCTACACCTTC
CDR3 protein: CSPGQGDYGYTF

J gene: TRBJ1-2
V gene: TRBV7-2
clone size: many
D gene: -
CDR3 DNA: TGTGCCAGCAGCTTAGGGCAGTTAAAAGGCTACACCTTC
CDR3 protein: CASSLGQLKGYTF

J gene: TRBJ2-7
V gene: TRBV24-1
clone size: -
D gene: -
CDR3 DNA: TGTGCCACCAGTGATTCCACCTACGAGCAGTACTTC
CDR3 protein: CATSDSTYEQYF

J gene: TRBJ1-1
V gene: TRBV11-3
clone size: -
D gene: TRBD1
CDR3 DNA: TGTGCCAGCAGCCAAAATACCGGGACAGAAACTGAAGCTTTCTTT
CDR3 protein: CASSQNTGTETEAFF

J gene: TRBJ1-2
V gene: TRBV6-2/TRBV6-3
clone size: many
D gene: -
CDR3 DNA: TGTGCCAGCGCCCACAGGACGTACTATGGCTACACCTTC
CDR3 protein: CASAHRTYYGYTF

J gene: TRBJ1-1
V gene: TRBV29-1
clone size: many
D gene: -
CDR3 DNA: TGCAGCGTAACGAAGAACACTGAAGCTTTCTTT
CDR3 protein: CSVTKNTEAFF

J gene: TRBJ1-4
V gene: TRBV2
clone size: -
D gene: -
CDR3 DNA: TGTGCCAGCAGTAGAAACGGTGATGAAAAACTGTTTTTT
CDR3 protein: CASSRNGDEKLFF

J gene: TRBJ2-5
V gene: TRBV5-6
clone size: few
D gene: TRBD2
CDR3 DNA: TGTGCCAGCAGCCGGTTGTGGGCTAGCGGATTAGAAGAGACCCAGTACTTC
CDR3 protein: CASSRLWASGLEETQYF

J gene: TRBJ2-1
V gene: TRBV3-1
clone size: few
D gene: TRBD2
CDR3 DNA: TGTGCCAGCAGCAGCGGAAGGGGGCTAGCGGGGGACAATGAGCAGTTCTTC
CDR3 protein: CASSSGRGLAGDNEQFF

J gene: TRBJ1-6
V gene: TRBV7-2
clone size: -
D gene: -
CDR3 DNA: TGTGCCAGCAGCTTAGACGGGGCTTCACCCCTCCACTTT
CDR3 protein: CASSLDGASPLHF

J gene: TRBJ1-2
V gene: TRBV30
clone size: few
D gene: TRBD1
CDR3 DNA: TGTGCCTGGAGTCCCCCAGGGGGCCTTGGCTACACCTTC
CDR3 protein: CAWSPPGGLGYTF

J gene: TRBJ2-1
V gene: TRBV10-3
clone size: few
D gene: TRBD2
CDR3 DNA: TGTGCCATCACCTCGACTAGCGGGGGGTACAATGAGCAGTTCTTC
CDR3 protein: CAITSTSGGYNEQFF

J gene: TRBJ1-2
V gene: TRBV20-1
clone size: -
D gene: -
CDR3 DNA: TGCAGTGCTCCAGAGACAGCGCCCGGTGGCTACACCTTC
CDR3 protein: CSAPETAPGGYTF

J gene: TRBJ1-2
V gene: TRBV5-1
clone size: many
D gene: -
CDR3 DNA: TGCGCCAGCAGCTTGACGGACTATGGCTACACCTTC
CDR3 protein: CASSLTDYGYTF

J gene: TRBJ2-5
V gene: TRBV15
clone size: -
D gene: -
CDR3 DNA: TGTGCCACCAGCCGAGAGGGCAGCAACCAAGAGACCCAGTACTTC
CDR3 protein: CATSREGSNQETQYF

J gene: TRBJ1-2
V gene: TRBV7-2
clone size: -
D gene: TRBD1
CDR3 DNA: TGTGCCAGCAGCTCAGCGACAGGGGGTTTCTATGGCTACACCTTC
CDR3 protein: CASSSATGGFYGYTF

J gene: TRBJ1-6
V gene: TRBV5-6
clone size: many
D gene: -
CDR3 DNA: TGTGCCAGCAGCTTGGGGTCAGGCCGTTCTCCCCTCCACTTT
CDR3 protein: CASSLGSGRSPLHF

J gene: TRBJ2-6
V gene: TRBV25-1
clone size: -
D gene: TRBD2
CDR3 DNA: TGTGCCAGCAGTTCGCTAGCGGTGTTTTCTGGGGCCAACGTCCTGACTTTC
CDR3 protein: CASSSLAVFSGANVLTF

J gene: TRBJ1-1
V gene: TRBV7-8
clone size: -
D gene: -
CDR3 DNA: TGTGCCAGCAGCCTCGGGTTGGTCAGTGAAGCTTTCTTT
CDR3 protein: CASSLGLVSEAFF

J gene: TRBJ2-5
V gene: TRBV5-8
clone size: -
D gene: -
CDR3 DNA: TGTGCCAGCAGCTTCATAGTCTGGGAGACCCAGTACTTC
CDR3 protein: CASSFIVWETQYF

J gene: TRBJ2-7
V gene: TRBV7-6
clone size: few
D gene: -
CDR3 DNA: TGTGCCAGCAGCCACGGGCAGTACTTC
CDR3 protein: CASSHGQYF

J gene: TRBJ2-7
V gene: TRBV5-1
clone size: once
D gene: -
CDR3 DNA: TGCGCCAGCAGCTTGGGACAGTACTACGAGCAGTACTTC
CDR3 protein: CASSLGQYYEQYF

J gene: TRBJ1-2
V gene: TRBV13
clone size: many
D gene: -
CDR3 DNA: TGTGCCAGCAGCTTAGGAGGTAAGGGAAGCTATGGCTACACCTTC
CDR3 protein: CASSLGGKGSYGYTF

J gene: TRBJ1-6
V gene: TRBV10-3
clone size: -
D gene: -
CDR3 DNA: TGTGCTAGCAGGGTGGATTCCTATAATTCACCCCTCCACTTT
CDR3 protein: CASRVDSYNSPLHF

J gene: TRBJ2-7
V gene: TRBV5-1
clone size: -
D gene: TRBD1
CDR3 DNA: TGCGCCAGCAGCTTGGATGGACAGGGCTACGAGCAGTACTTC
CDR3 protein: CASSLDGQGYEQYF

J gene: TRBJ1-6
V gene: TRBV4-3
clone size: few
D gene: -
CDR3 DNA: TGCGCCAGCAGCCAAGATAGGAGTTATTCACCCCTCCACTTT
CDR3 protein: CASSQDRSYSPLHF

J gene: TRBJ2-3
V gene: TRBV24-1
clone size: -
D gene: TRBD1
CDR3 DNA: TGTGCCACCAGTGACTCCGGGACAGGGGCCGAAGATAGGCAGTATTTT
CDR3 protein: CATSDSGTGAEDRQYF

J gene: TRBJ1-1
V gene: TRBV25-1
clone size: few
D gene: TRBD1
CDR3 DNA: TGTGCCAGCAGTACGGGACAGGGGGCGAACACTGAAGCTTTCTTT
CDR3 protein: CASSTGQGANTEAFF

J gene: TRBJ1-6
V gene: TRBV29-1
clone size: few
D gene: -
CDR3 DNA: TGCAGCGTTGATTGGATTACAGGCTACCATTCACCCCTCCACTTT
CDR3 protein: CSVDWITGYHSPLHF

J gene: TRBJ1-2
V gene: TRBV24-1
clone size: -
D gene: TRBD1
CDR3 DNA: TGTGCCACCTTCCGGGACAGGGCAAACTATGGCTACACCTTC
CDR3 protein: CATFRDRANYGYTF

J gene: TRBJ2-1
V gene: TRBV10-3
clone size: few
D gene: -
CDR3 DNA: TGTGCCAGCAGTTCCATCGACTTCCACGGGGGCCATGAGCAGTTCTTC
CDR3 protein: CASSSIDFHGGHEQFF

J gene: TRBJ2-7
V gene: TRBV6-1
clone size: -
D gene: TRBD1
CDR3 DNA: TGTGCCAGCAGGACAGGGTTAACCGACGAGCAGTACTTC
CDR3 protein: CASRTGLTDEQYF

J gene: TRBJ1-1
V gene: TRBV20-1
clone size: once
D gene: -
CDR3 DNA: TGCAGTGCTCGTACGTCGGGGGGTGGCACTGAAGCTTTCTTT
CDR3 protein: CSARTSGGGTEAFF

J gene: TRBJ1-1
V gene: TRBV15
clone size: -
D gene: TRBD1
CDR3 DNA: TGTGCCACCAGCAGAGATGGGACAGGGTTTAGGAAGGGGCATGCTGAAGCTTTCTTT
CDR3 protein: CATSRDGTGFRKGHAEAFF